The 32 T cell receptor beta chains given below trace back to one sample, sequenced in a study of T cells after yellow fever vaccination. TCRdb called the 5' RACE reads again in MiXCR, with one record for every CDR3 protein. The sample holds some 500,000 distinct CDR3 sequences, 13% seen once. The source material was PBMCs, sampled on the day of the yellow fever booster vaccination. These receptors were collected from a man aged 25-40 years who received the YFV17D yellow fever vaccine.

This clonotype occurred a few times. V usage is TRBV12-3 or TRBV12-4 and J usage is TRBJ1-1, with D uncertain. The CDR3 consists of 13 residues. Trimming stripped 6 bases from V and 10 bases from J, with 18 bases between. The CDR3 sequence is CASRASQTLGAFF. The CDR3 region has the DNA TGTGCCAGCAGAGCAAGTCAGACCCTGGGAGCTTTCTTT.

This clonotype was seen a few times. The chain carries TRBV12-3 or TRBV12-4 and TRBJ2-3; 11 nucleotides align to TRBD2. J lost 3 bases, V lost 1 base, and 12 bases had no gene match. CDR3 length: 19 amino acids. The CDR3: CASSLGLAGGLGSTDTQYF. The CDR3 DNA sequence: TGTGCCAGCAGTTTAGGCCTAGCGGGAGGTTTGGGTTCTACAGATACGCAGTATTTT.

The chain links TRBV5-4 to TRBJ2-3, with 13 nucleotides matching TRBD2. Germline values: CDR1 SGHNT, CDR2 YYREEE (reference sequence). The CDR3 spans 17 residues. V was clipped by 4 bases and J by 6 bases; unmatched bases: 11. The CDR3 loop is CASSRELAGGVGDTQYF. As DNA, the CDR3 is TGTGCCAGCAGCCGCGAACTAGCGGGAGGGGTGGGGGATACGCAGTATTTT. Combining the CDR3 with reference TRBV5-4 and TRBJ2-3 gives the whole variable domain ETGVTQSPTHLIKTRGQQVTLRCSSQSGHNTVSWYQQALGQGPQFIFQYYREEENGRGNFPPRFSGLQFPNYSSELNVNALELDDSALYLCASSRELAGGVGDTQYFGPGTRLTVL.

This clonotype has a handful of counts. The chain has TRBV6-2 or TRBV6-3 and TRBJ2-7; 9 positions agree with TRBD2. The germline V gene has CDR1 MNHEY and CDR2 SVGEGT. The CDR3 runs to 15 residues. J lost 0 bases, V lost 6 bases, and 6 bases had no gene match. The CDR3 region is CASSTGLANSYEQYF. As DNA, the CDR3 is TGTGCCAGCAGCACCGGACTAGCGAACTCCTACGAGCAGTACTTC.

The rearrangement uses TRBV18 and TRBJ2-7, with unresolved D. V gave up 0 bases and J gave up 2 bases, with 5 bases separating them. The CDR3 extends over 13 amino acids. Germline V CDR1 and CDR2: KGHSH, LQKENI. The CDR3 DNA reads as TGTGCCAGCTCACCACCGTATCCCTACGAGCAGTACTTC. Translation: CASSPPYPYEQYF.

The chain links TRBV20-1 to TRBJ1-5, with TRBD1 matching over 9 bases. The germline V gene has CDR1 DFQATT and CDR2 SNEGSKA (reference sequence). The CDR3 covers 17 residues. With 5 bases clipped from V and 0 bases from J, the junction kept 11 bases outside the gene matches. The CDR3 protein is CSAEGLQGAGSNQPQHF. DNA of the CDR3: TGCAGTGCTGAGGGCCTACAGGGGGCGGGTAGCAATCAGCCCCAGCATTTT.

The gene calls are TRBV5-1 and TRBJ2-1; TRBD2 matches at 8 bases. From germline, CDR1 is SGHRS and CDR2 YFSETQ. This CDR3 comprises 16 residues. Trimming removed 0 bases from V and 8 bases from J; junction bases left unmatched: 10. The CDR3 nucleotides are TGCGCCAGCAGCTTGGCGCTAGCGGGTATTAAGTATGAGCAGTTCTTC. This translates into CASSLALAGIKYEQFF.

In its sample, this clonotype was seen many times. This chain joins TRBV12-3 or TRBV12-4 and TRBJ2-3; D not resolved. The CDR3 length is 14 residues. Deletions cut 5 bases from V and 3 bases from J, with 12 bases between. This CDR3 is CASSRVLATDTQYF. CDR3 nucleotide sequence: TGTGCCAGCAGTCGGGTTTTGGCAACAGATACGCAGTATTTT.

This clonotype has a handful of counts. The chain links TRBV9 to TRBJ2-5, with D hard to call. Trimming removed 2 bases from V and 5 bases from J, with 16 bases in between. The CDR3 consists of 15 residues. Per germline, CDR1 SGDLS and CDR2 YYNGEE. CDR3 sequence reads: CASSVGSIPSETQYF. In DNA, the CDR3 is TGTGCCAGCAGCGTCGGGTCCATCCCCTCGGAGACCCAGTACTTC.

This rearrangement joins TRBV5-6 to TRBJ1-2; D call uncertain. The CDR3 loop spans 14 amino acids. CDR1 is SGHDT and CDR2 is YYEEEE in the germline V gene. V lost 4 bases to trimming and J lost 6 bases, with 16 bases between them. CDR3 region: CASSDSKRTDGYTF. The DNA of the CDR3 is TGTGCCAGCAGCGATTCTAAAAGGACGGATGGCTACACCTTC. Complete variable domain (other parts from reference TRBV5-6 and TRBJ1-2): DAGVTQSPTHLIKTRGQQVTLRCSPKSGHDTVSWYQQALGQGPQFIFQYYEEEERQRGNFPDRFSGHQFPNYSSELNVNALLLGDSALYLCASSDSKRTDGYTFGSGTRLTVV.

The chain recombines TRBV27 with TRBJ2-2, with 8 bases aligning to TRBD2. The V and J ends lost 3 bases and 6 bases, in that order; junction bases with no gene match: 6. Germline CDR1 MNHEY, CDR2 SMNVEV (reference sequence). The CDR3 runs 15 residues. The CDR3 DNA follows: TGTGCCAGCAGTTTGGGACTAGTATCGGCCGGGGAGCTGTTTTTT. The encoded protein is CASSLGLVSAGELFF.

This clonotype has just a few counts. The chain couples TRBV5-1 to TRBJ1-1; a weak D match, TRBD1 (5 bases). V was pared by 0 bases and J by 4 bases, with 10 bases between. Germline values: CDR1 SGHRS, CDR2 YFSETQ. CDR3 length: 14 residues. In nucleotides, the CDR3 is TGCGCCAGCAGCTTGGGACAGCCTCGCACTGAAGCTTTCTTT. Translated, it gives CASSLGQPRTEAFF.

The rearrangement links TRBV11-2 to TRBJ1-3; 10 nucleotides align to TRBD1. CDR1 is SGHAT, CDR2 FQNNGV, per germline. V lost 1 base, J lost 5 bases, and 14 bases stayed unmatched. CDR3 length: 19 amino acids. The CDR3, as DNA: TGTGCCAGCAGCTTAGGGGACTGGTATGGACAGGGGGGCAGAAACACCATATATTTT. Translating it yields CASSLGDWYGQGGRNTIYF.

The rearrangement joins TRBV7-3 to TRBJ2-1; D may be TRBD1 or TRBD2 (6 bases each). V lost 0 bases to trimming and J lost 10 bases, with 13 bases between them. The CDR3 sequence is 14 residues long. Germline CDR1 is SGHTA and CDR2 is FQGTGA. The CDR3 here is CASSLTGGGYEQFF. CDR3 in DNA: TGTGCCAGCAGCTTAACCGGAGGGGGGTACGAGCAGTTCTTC. Together with reference TRBV7-3 and TRBJ2-1, the CDR3 gives the full variable domain: GAGVSQTPSNKVTEKGKYVELRCDPISGHTALYWYRQSLGQGPEFLIYFQGTGAADDSGLPNDRFFAVRPEGSVSTLKIQRTERGDSAVYLCASSLTGGGYEQFFGPGTRLTVL.

The rearrangement links TRBV19 to TRBJ2-6; D call uncertain. The germline V and J ends were trimmed by 5 bases and 2 bases, with 7 bases remaining between them. The CDR3 loop spans 14 amino acids. Germline lookup yields CDR1 LNHDA and CDR2 SQIVND (reference sequence). The CDR3 spells CASSQVAGANVLTF. The CDR3 bases are TGTGCCAGTAGTCAGGTGGCTGGGGCCAACGTCCTGACTTTC.

The rearrangement uses TRBV2 and TRBJ2-3; 8 nucleotides match TRBD2. Per germline, CDR1 SNHLY and CDR2 FYNNEI. The CDR3 consists of 18 residues. J lost 3 bases, V lost 8 bases, and 19 bases had no gene match. The CDR3 spells CASRRHAGSGGRTDTQYF. The CDR3 DNA follows: TGTGCCAGCCGTCGGCACGCGGGATCTGGCGGGAGGACAGATACGCAGTATTTT.

CDR3 protein: CSANDRGGPYEQYF. The CDR3 coding sequence is TGCAGCGCTAACGACAGGGGGGGCCCCTACGAGCAGTACTTC. The chain couples TRBV29-1 to TRBJ2-7, with 9 bases lining up with TRBD1. Germline values: CDR1 SQVTM, CDR2 ANQGSEA. V shed 7 bases and J 2 bases; nucleotides not matched to a gene: 9. CDR3 length equals 14 residues.

This rearrangement joins TRBV6-1 to TRBJ2-7; 10 bases match TRBD1. V was pared by 6 bases and J by 6 bases, with 8 bases of the junction left unmatched. Looked up from germline, CDR1 is MNHNS and CDR2 is SASEGT. This CDR3 comprises 14 residues. The CDR3 is CASSRVGQGLEQYF. For the CDR3, the DNA is TGTGCCAGCAGCCGAGTGGGACAGGGGCTCGAGCAGTACTTC.

The table lists this clonotype with a few counts. The chain is built from TRBV23-1 and TRBJ2-3; weak D call: TRBD1 (6 bases). TRBV23-1 is designated an ORF whose function remains uncertain. The CDR3 extends over 16 amino acids. Trimming took 2 bases from V and 2 from J, leaving 14 bases between them. CDR3 sequence: CASSQIGGQSTDTQYF. The DNA of the CDR3 is TGCGCCAGCAGTCAAATCGGAGGACAGTCCACAGATACGCAGTATTTT.

This clonotype was seen ten or more times. The chain links TRBV24-1 to TRBJ2-7, with unresolved D. Germline CDR1 is KGHDR and CDR2 is SFDVKD. The CDR3 covers 16 residues. The ends were cut back, 2 bases at V and 2 bases at J, with 15 bases in the middle. CDR3 sequence: CATSDSTAKKPYEQYF. CDR3 coding DNA: TGTGCCACCAGTGATTCCACCGCTAAGAAGCCCTACGAGCAGTACTTC.

This clonotype showed up just a few times. The rearrangement links TRBV5-1 to TRBJ2-2; TRBD2 might be the D (5 bases). Trimming removed 6 bases from V and 5 bases from J, with 17 bases in between. Germline V gene data show CDR1 as SGHRS and CDR2 as YFSETQ. The CDR3 covers 15 residues. CDR3 in DNA: TGCGCCAGCATCGGTTACCCCTCGGGGACCGGGGAGCTGTTTTTT. Amino acid sequence: CASIGYPSGTGELFF.

This chain connects TRBV9 to TRBJ2-5, with 9 bases that match TRBD1. The CDR3 sequence is 15 residues long. Germline CDR1 reads SGDLS; CDR2 reads YYNGEE. The ends lost 3 bases at V and 5 bases at J; junction bases unmatched: 8. For the CDR3, the DNA is TGTGCCAGCAGCGGCAAGAGGGACAGGGATGAGACCCAGTACTTC. Its protein product is CASSGKRDRDETQYF.

This clonotype was detected a few times. The gene calls are TRBV6-2 or TRBV6-3 and TRBJ2-1; 9 bases are a match to TRBD2. V shed 0 bases, J shed 6 bases, and the junction held 6 bases outside the gene matches. The CDR3 totals 16 residues. Germline lookup yields CDR1 MNHEY and CDR2 SVGEGT. CDR3 DNA sequence: TGTGCCAGCAGTTACTCTTGGACTAGCGTGCCCAATGAGCAGTTCTTC. It yields the protein CASSYSWTSVPNEQFF.

This clonotype was seen only a few times. The V and J genes are TRBV5-4 and TRBJ2-1, with 11 nucleotides matching TRBD2. Trimming at V came to 2 bases and at J to 9 bases, leaving 7 bases not matched to a gene. Germline lookup yields CDR1 SGHNT and CDR2 YYREEE (reference sequence). The CDR3 sequence is 15 residues long. CDR3 sequence reads: CASSLALAGVGEQFF. CDR3 DNA sequence: TGTGCCAGCAGCTTAGCACTAGCGGGAGTCGGTGAGCAGTTCTTC.

This clonotype was seen a few times. The gene calls are TRBV12-3 or TRBV12-4 and TRBJ1-3; the D gene is possibly TRBD1 (6 bases). The V end was cut by 6 bases, the J end by 0 bases, with 9 bases between. The CDR3 covers 14 residues. The CDR3: CASRTGPSGNTIYF. The CDR3 DNA follows: TGTGCCAGCAGGACAGGACCCTCTGGAAACACCATATATTTT.

This clonotype was recorded a few times. The chain employs TRBV6-5 and TRBJ1-6; D is unclear. Germline V gene lookup returns CDR1 MNHEY and CDR2 SVGAGI. The CDR3 length is 13 residues. Trimming cost V 3 bases and J 9 bases, with 9 bases left between them. CDR3 amino acids: CASSYGPVSPLHF. As DNA, the CDR3 is TGTGCCAGCAGTTATGGTCCGGTTTCACCCCTCCACTTT.

This clonotype has a handful of counts. This sequence joins TRBV5-1 and TRBJ2-3; tentatively, D is TRBD2 (5 bases). The germline CDR1 and CDR2 sequences are SGHRS and YFSETQ. The CDR3 loop spans 15 amino acids. V was pared by 0 bases and J by 3 bases, with 11 bases between. CDR3 residues: CASSLVGMETDTQYF. In nucleotides, the CDR3 is TGCGCCAGCAGCTTGGTCGGGATGGAGACAGATACGCAGTATTTT.

The table lists this clonotype with a few counts. The gene calls are TRBV23-1 and TRBJ2-1, with D maybe TRBD2 (5 bases). TRBV23-1 is reported as an ORF; its role is uncertain. The CDR3 has 16 residues. The V and J ends lost 6 bases and 9 bases respectively, with 24 bases between them. The CDR3 coding sequence is TGCGCCAGCAGCCAAAGTGTGAGGGCCCTTCGGGGTGAGCAGTTCTTC. Protein product: CASSQSVRALRGEQFF.

This rearrangement joins TRBV19 to TRBJ2-7; possible D gene TRBD1, 6 bases. CDR3 size: 13 residues. Germline V lookup: CDR1 LNHDA, CDR2 SQIVND (reference sequence). The V gene lost 5 bases and the J gene lost 3 bases, with 11 bases spanning the gap. The DNA for the CDR3 is TGTGCCAGTAGTTCCGGGACAAACTACGAGCAGTACTTC. Amino acid sequence: CASSSGTNYEQYF.

The V call is TRBV7-2, the J call TRBJ1-2, with D possibly TRBD1 on 5 matching bases. This CDR3 is 13 amino acids long. The germline gives CDR1 SGHTA, CDR2 FQGNSA. The germline V and J ends were trimmed by 3 bases and 7 bases, with 12 bases remaining between them. Written as DNA, the CDR3 is TGTGCCAGCAGCTTCTGGGGGGGGGGTGGCTACACCTTC. It is translated as CASSFWGGGGYTF. Based on the CDR3 plus reference TRBV7-2 and TRBJ1-2, the full variable domain is GAGVSQSPSNKVTEKGKDVELRCDPISGHTALYWYRQSLGQGLEFLIYFQGNSAPDKSGLPSDRFSAERTGGSVSTLTIQRTQQEDSAVYLCASSFWGGGGYTFGSGTRLTVV.

In this sample, this clonotype turned up a few times. The chain is built from TRBV10-3 and TRBJ2-7; D not resolved. Germline loops: CDR1 ENHRY, CDR2 SYGVKD. V was trimmed by 10 bases and J by 5 bases, leaving 15 bases between them. CDR3 length equals 12 residues. The CDR3 DNA is TGTGCCACGCAAGTGGGTCGGAACGAGCAGTACTTC. It translates to CATQVGRNEQYF.

This clonotype was seen ten or more times. This sequence joins TRBV7-9 and TRBJ2-3; weak D call: TRBD2 (5 bases). Per germline, CDR1 SEHNR and CDR2 FQNEAQ (reference sequence). Trimming took 1 base from V and 1 from J, leaving 6 bases between them. This CDR3 is 14 amino acids long. CDR3 DNA sequence: TGTGCCAGCAGCTTAGACGGGGGCACAGATACGCAGTATTTT. Encoded protein: CASSLDGGTDTQYF.